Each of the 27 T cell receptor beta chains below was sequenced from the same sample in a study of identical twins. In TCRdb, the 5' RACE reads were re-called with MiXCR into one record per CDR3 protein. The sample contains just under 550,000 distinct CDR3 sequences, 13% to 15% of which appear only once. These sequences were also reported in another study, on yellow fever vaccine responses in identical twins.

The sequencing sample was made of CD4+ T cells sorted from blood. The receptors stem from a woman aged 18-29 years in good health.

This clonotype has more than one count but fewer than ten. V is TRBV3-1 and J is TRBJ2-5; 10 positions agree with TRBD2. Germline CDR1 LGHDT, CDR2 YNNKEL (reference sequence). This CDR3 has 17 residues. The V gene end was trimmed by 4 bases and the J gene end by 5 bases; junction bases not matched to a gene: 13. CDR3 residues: CASSLRRIAGGFETQYF. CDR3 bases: TGTGCCAGCAGCCTAAGACGAATAGCGGGGGGTTTTGAGACCCAGTACTTC.

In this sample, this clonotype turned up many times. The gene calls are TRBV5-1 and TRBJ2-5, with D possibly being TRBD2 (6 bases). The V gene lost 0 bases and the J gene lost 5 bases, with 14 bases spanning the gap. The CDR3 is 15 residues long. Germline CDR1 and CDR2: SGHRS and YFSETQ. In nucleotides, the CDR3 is TGCGCCAGCAGCTTGGTCCGGGAGACGTGGGAGACCCAGTACTTC. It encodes CASSLVRETWETQYF.

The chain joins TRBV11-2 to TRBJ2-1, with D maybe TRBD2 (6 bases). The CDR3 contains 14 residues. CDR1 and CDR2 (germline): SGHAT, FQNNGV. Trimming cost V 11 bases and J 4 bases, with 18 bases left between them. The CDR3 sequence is CASLGGSAYNEQFF. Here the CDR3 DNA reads TGTGCCTCGTTAGGAGGGTCAGCATACAATGAGCAGTTCTTC.

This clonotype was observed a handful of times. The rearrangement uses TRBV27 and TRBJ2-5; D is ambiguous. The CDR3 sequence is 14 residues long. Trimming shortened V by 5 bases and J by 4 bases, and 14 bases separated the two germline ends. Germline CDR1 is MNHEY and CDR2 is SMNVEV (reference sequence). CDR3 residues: CASSGGHLGETQYF. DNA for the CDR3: TGTGCCAGCAGTGGCGGTCACTTAGGAGAGACCCAGTACTTC.

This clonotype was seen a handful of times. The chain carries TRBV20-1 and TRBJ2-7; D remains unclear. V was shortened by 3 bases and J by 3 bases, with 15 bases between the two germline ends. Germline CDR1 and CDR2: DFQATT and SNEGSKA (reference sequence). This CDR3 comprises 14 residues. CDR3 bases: TGCAGTGCTAGCAGAGGAAGTGGCGGCTACGAGCAGTACTTC. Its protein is CSASRGSGGYEQYF.

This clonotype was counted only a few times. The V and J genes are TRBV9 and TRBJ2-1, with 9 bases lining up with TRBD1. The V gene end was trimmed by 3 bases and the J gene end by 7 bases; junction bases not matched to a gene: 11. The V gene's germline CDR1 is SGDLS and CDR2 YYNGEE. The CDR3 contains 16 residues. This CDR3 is CASSATTQGAPNEQFF. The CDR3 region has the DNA TGTGCCAGCAGCGCGACAACACAGGGGGCGCCTAATGAGCAGTTCTTC.

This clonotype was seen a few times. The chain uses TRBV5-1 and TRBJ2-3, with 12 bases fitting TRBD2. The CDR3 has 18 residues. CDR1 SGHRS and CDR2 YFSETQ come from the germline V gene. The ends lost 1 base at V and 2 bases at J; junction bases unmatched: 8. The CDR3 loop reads CASSLIRTSGTTTDTQYF. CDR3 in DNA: TGCGCCAGCAGCTTGATTCGGACTAGCGGGACAACCACAGATACGCAGTATTTT.

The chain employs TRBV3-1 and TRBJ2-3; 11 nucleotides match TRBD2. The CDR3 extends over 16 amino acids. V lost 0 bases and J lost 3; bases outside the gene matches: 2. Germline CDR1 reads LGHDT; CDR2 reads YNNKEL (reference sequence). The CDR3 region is CASSQEASGRTDTQYF. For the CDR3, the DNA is TGTGCCAGCAGCCAAGAGGCTAGCGGGAGGACAGATACGCAGTATTTT.

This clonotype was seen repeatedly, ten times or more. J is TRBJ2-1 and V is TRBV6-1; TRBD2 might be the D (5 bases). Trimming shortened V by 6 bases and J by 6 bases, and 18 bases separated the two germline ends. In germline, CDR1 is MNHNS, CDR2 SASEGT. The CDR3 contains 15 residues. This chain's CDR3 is CASSASSSFSNEQFF. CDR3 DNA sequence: TGTGCCAGCAGCGCTTCTAGCTCATTCTCCAATGAGCAGTTCTTC.

In DNA form, the CDR3 reads TGCAGTGCGAGACACTCGGGAGGTCGGGGGGGAGCCTACAATGAGCAGTTCTTC. Encoded protein: CSARHSGGRGGAYNEQFF. V and J are TRBV20-1 and TRBJ2-1; 8 nucleotides line up with TRBD2. In germline, CDR1 is DFQATT, CDR2 SNEGSKA (reference sequence). The CDR3 has 18 residues. J was trimmed by 2 bases and V by 6 bases; bases with no gene match: 18.

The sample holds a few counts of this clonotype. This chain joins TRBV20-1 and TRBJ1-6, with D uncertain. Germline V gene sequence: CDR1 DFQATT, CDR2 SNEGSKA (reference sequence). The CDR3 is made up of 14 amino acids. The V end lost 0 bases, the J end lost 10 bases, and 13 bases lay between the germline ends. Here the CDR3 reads CSARDSGVESPLHF. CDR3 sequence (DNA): TGCAGTGCTAGAGATTCGGGAGTAGAATCACCCCTCCACTTT.

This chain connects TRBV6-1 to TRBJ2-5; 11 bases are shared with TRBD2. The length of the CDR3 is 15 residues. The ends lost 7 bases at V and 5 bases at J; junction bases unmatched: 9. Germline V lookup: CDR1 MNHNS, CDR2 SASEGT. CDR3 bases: TGTGCCAGCAAACCTTATAGCGGGGGGGCCGAGACCCAGTACTTC. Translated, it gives CASKPYSGGAETQYF.

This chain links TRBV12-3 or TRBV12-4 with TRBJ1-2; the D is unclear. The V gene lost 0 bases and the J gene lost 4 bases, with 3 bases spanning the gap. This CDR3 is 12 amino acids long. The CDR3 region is CASSLAVYGYTF. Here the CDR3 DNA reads TGTGCCAGCAGTTTAGCGGTCTATGGCTACACCTTC.

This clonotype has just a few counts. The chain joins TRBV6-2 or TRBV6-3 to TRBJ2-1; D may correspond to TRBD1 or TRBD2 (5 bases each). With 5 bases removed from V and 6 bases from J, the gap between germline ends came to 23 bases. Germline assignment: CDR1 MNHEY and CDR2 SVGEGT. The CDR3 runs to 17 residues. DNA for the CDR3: TGTGCCAGCAGTAAATTCCTGCGTGGGGGAGCGATCAATGAGCAGTTCTTC. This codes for CASSKFLRGGAINEQFF.

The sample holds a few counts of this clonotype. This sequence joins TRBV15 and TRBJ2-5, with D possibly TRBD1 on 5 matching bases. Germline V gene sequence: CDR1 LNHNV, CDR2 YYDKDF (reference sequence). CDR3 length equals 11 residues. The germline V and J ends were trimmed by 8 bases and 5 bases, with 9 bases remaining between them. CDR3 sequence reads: CATQGWETQYF. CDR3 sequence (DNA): TGTGCCACCCAGGGTTGGGAGACCCAGTACTTC.

CDR3 sequence reads: CASRLNSGSQKTQYF. In nucleotides, the CDR3 is TGTGCCAGCAGGTTAAACTCCGGGTCGCAAAAGACCCAGTACTTC. This sequence joins TRBV11-3 and TRBJ2-5; D is unresolved. The CDR3 consists of 15 residues. The V gene's germline CDR1 is SGHNT and CDR2 YENEEA. V dropped 6 bases and J dropped 6 bases, with 20 bases sitting between them.

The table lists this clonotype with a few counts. The CDR3 loop reads CASSLTGVSGANVLTF. Written as DNA, the CDR3 is TGTGCCAGCAGCTTGACAGGTGTCTCTGGGGCCAACGTCCTGACTTTC. The V call is TRBV5-5, the J call TRBJ2-6; tentatively, D is TRBD1 (5 bases). Trimming removed 1 base from V and 0 bases from J, with 8 bases in between. Germline-derived CDR1 and CDR2 are SGHKS and YYEKEE (reference sequence). The length of the CDR3 is 16 residues.

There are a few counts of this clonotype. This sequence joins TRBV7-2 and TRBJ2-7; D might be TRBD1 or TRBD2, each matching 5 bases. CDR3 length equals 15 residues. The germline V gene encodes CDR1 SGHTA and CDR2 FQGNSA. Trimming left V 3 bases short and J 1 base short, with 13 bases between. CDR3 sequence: CASSFGISGSYEQYF. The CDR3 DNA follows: TGTGCCAGCAGCTTCGGGATCTCAGGGTCCTACGAGCAGTACTTC. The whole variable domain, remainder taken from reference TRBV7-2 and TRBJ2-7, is GAGVSQSPSNKVTEKGKDVELRCDPISGHTALYWYRQSLGQGLEFLIYFQGNSAPDKSGLPSDRFSAERTGGSVSTLTIQRTQQEDSAVYLCASSFGISGSYEQYFGPGTRLTVT.

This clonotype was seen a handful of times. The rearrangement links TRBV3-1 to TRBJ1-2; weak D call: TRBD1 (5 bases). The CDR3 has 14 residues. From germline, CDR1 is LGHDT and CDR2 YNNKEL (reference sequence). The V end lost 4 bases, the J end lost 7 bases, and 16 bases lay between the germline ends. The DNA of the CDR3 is TGTGCCAGCAGCCGTCCGGGACGGTCCTTTGGCTACACCTTC. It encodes CASSRPGRSFGYTF.

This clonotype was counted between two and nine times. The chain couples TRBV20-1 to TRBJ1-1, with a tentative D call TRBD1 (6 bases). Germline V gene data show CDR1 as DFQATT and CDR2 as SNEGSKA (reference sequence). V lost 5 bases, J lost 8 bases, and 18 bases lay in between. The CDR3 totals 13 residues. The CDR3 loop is CSAGQSGEPEAFF. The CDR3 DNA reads TGCAGTGCTGGACAGTCGGGTGAGCCCGAAGCTTTCTTT.

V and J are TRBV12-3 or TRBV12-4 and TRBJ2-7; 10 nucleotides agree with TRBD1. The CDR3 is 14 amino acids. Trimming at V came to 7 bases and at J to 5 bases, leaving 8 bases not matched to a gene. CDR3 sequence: CASKSRQGANEQYF. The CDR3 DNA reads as TGTGCCAGCAAGTCTCGACAGGGGGCCAACGAGCAGTACTTC.

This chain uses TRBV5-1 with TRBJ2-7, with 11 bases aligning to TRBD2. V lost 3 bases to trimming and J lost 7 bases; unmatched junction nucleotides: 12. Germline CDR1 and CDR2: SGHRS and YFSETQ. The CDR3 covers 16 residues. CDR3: CASSSIAGGDSWEQYF. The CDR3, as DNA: TGCGCCAGCAGCTCCATAGCGGGAGGGGATTCGTGGGAGCAGTACTTC.

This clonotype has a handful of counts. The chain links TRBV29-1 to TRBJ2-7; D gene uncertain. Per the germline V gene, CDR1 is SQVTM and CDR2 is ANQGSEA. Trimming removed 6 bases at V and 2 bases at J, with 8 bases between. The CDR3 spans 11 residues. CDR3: CSVANTYEQYV. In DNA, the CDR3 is TGCAGCGTGGCAAACACCTACGAGCAGTACGTC.

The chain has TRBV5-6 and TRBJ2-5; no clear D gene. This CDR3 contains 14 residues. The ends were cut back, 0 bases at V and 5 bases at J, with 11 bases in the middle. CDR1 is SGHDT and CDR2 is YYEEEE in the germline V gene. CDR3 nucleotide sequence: TGTGCCAGCAGCTTGGAGGGTCGTGAGGAGACCCAGTACTTC. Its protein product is CASSLEGREETQYF.

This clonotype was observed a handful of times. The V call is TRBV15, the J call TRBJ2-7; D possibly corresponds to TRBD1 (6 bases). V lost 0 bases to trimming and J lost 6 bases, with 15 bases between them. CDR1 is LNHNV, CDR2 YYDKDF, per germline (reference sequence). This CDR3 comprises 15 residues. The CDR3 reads CATSRDRQEPREQYF. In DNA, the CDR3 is TGTGCCACCAGCAGAGATAGACAGGAACCTCGCGAGCAGTACTTC.

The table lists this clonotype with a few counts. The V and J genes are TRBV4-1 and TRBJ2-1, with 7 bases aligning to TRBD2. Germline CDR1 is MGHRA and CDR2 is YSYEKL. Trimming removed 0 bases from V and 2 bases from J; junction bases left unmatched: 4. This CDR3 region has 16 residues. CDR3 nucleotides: TGCGCCAGCAGCCAAGAGAAAGCGGGACCCTACAATGAGCAGTTCTTC. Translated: CASSQEKAGPYNEQFF.

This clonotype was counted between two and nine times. CDR3: CASRSSGRVEEQFF. The DNA for the CDR3 is TGTGCCAGCAGATCTAGCGGGAGGGTTGAAGAGCAGTTCTTC. This rearrangement joins TRBV27 to TRBJ2-1, with 12 bases identical to TRBD2. Germline loops: CDR1 MNHEY, CDR2 SMNVEV (reference sequence). The V gene end was trimmed by 6 bases and the J gene end by 10 bases; junction bases not matched to a gene: 7. The CDR3 runs 14 residues.